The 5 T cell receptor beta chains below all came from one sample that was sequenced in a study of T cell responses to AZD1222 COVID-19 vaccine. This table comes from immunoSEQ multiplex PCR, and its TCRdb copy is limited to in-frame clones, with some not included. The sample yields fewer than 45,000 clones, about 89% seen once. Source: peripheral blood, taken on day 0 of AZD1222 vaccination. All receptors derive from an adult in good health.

The CDR3 region is CASSPRAGGLEQYF. CDR3 nucleotides: TGTGCCAGTAGTCCCCGGGCAGGGGGCCTCGAGCAGTACTTC. The J gene is TRBJ2-7, the V gene TRBV19, with 8 bases matching TRBD1. Trimming removed 5 bases from V and 6 bases from J; junction bases left unmatched: 9. This CDR3 contains 14 residues. Germline V CDR1 and CDR2: LNHDA, SQIVND (reference sequence).

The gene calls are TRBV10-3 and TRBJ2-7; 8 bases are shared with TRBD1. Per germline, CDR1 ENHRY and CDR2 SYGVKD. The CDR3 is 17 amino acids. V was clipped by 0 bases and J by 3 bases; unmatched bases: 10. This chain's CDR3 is CAISESILDREVYEQYF. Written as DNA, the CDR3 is TGTGCCATCAGTGAGTCGATATTGGACAGGGAAGTCTACGAGCAGTACTTC.

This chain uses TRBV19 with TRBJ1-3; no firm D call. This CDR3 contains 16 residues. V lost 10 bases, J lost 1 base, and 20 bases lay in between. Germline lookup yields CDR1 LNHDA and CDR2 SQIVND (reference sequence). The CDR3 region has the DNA TGTGCCACCCAAGACCGGGGAGGTATTTCTGGAAACACCATATATTTT. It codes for CATQDRGGISGNTIYF.

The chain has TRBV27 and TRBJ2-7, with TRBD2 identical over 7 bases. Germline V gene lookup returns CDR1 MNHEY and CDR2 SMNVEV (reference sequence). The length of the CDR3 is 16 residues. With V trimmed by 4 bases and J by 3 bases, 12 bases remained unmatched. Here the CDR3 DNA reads TGTGCCAGCAGTTCGGTGGGGGGGTCCGACCTCTACGAGCAGTACTTC. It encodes CASSSVGGSDLYEQYF.

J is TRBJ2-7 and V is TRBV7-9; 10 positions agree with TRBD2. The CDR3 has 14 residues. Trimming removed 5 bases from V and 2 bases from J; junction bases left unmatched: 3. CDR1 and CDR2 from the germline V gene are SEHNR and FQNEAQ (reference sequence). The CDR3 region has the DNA TGTGCCAGCAGCCGGACTAGCGGCACCTACGAGCAGTACTTC. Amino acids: CASSRTSGTYEQYF. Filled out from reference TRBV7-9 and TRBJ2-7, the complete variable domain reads DTGVSQNPRHKITKRGQNVTFRCDPISEHNRLYWYRQTLGQGPEFLTYFQNEAQLEKSRLLSDRFSAERPKGSFSTLEIQRTEQGDSAMYLCASSRTSGTYEQYFGPGTRLTVT.